This T cell receptor (beta chain) was identified during a study of cytomegalovirus exposure and HLA in healthy donors. Broader study findings: In an earlier analysis, productive rearrangement rates for most beta V segments clustered near 87% or 30%.

CDR3 length: 15 amino acids. J gave up 1 base and V 8 bases, and 5 bases lay outside the gene matches. The germline gives CDR1 SNHLY, CDR2 FYNNEI. The sample holds a few counts of this clone. Its antigen is unidentified. PCR amplification relied on 60 Vbeta primers (plus 13 Jbeta primers). Method: immunoSEQ multiplex PCR; TCRdb's copy keeps in-frame clones and lacks some. The sample has just over 200,000 clones, approximately 78% seen once. The TCR sequence derives from a woman aged 40 to 50 in good health and CMV-seronegative. Specimen: PBMCs. The chain couples TRBV2 to TRBJ2-2; 9 bases are a match to TRBD1. The CDR3 spells CASGGTGQNTGELFF. The CDR3 DNA reads TGTGCCAGCGGGGGGACAGGGCAGAACACCGGGGAGCTGTTTTTT.